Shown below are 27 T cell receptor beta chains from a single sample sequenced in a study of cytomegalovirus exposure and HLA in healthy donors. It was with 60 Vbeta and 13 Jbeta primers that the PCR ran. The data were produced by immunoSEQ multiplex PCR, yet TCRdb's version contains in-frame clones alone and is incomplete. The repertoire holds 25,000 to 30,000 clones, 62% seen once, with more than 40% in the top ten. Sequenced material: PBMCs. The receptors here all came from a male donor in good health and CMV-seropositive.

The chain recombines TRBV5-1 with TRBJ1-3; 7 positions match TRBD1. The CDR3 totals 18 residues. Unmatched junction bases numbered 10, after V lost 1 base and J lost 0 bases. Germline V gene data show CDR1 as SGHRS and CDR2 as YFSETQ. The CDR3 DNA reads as TGCGCCAGCAGCTTGACCCGCCCGGACAGGAACTCTGGAAACACCATATATTTT. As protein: CASSLTRPDRNSGNTIYF.

In DNA form, the CDR3 reads TGTGCCTGGAGTTTTACTAGCGGGAGGGCGGGGGAGCTGTTTTTT. It codes for CAWSFTSGRAGELFF. This chain connects TRBV30 to TRBJ2-2; 13 bases are a match to TRBD2. The junction had 5 bases not matched to a gene; V was cut back by 2 bases and J by 8 bases. The CDR3 is 15 residues long. Looked up from germline, CDR1 is GTSNPN and CDR2 is SVGIG (reference sequence).

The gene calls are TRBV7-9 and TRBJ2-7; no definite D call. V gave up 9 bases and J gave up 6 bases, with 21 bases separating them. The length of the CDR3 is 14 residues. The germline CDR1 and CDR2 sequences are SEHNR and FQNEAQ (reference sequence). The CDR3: CASSPYFTGREQYF. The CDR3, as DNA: TGTGCCAGTAGCCCGTACTTCACGGGTCGCGAGCAGTACTTC.

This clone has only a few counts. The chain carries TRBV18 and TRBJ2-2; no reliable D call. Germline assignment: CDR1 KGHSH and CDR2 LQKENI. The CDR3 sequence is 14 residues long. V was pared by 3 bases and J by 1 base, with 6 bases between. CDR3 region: CASSPGGNTGELFF. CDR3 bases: TGTGCCAGCTCACCTGGCGGGAACACCGGGGAGCTGTTTTTT.

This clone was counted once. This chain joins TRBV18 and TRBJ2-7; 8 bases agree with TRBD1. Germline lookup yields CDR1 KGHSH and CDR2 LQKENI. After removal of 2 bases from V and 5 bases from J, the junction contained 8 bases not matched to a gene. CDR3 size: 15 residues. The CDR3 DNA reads TGTGCCAGCTCACCAACCCAGGGGGCTATCGACGAGCAGTACTTC. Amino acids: CASSPTQGAIDEQYF.

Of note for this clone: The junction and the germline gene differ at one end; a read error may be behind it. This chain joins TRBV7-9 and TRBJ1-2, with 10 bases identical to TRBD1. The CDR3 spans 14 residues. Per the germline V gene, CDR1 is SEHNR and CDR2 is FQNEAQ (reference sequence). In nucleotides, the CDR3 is TGTGCCAGCAGCTTAGGGGGAGGAGACAGGGGGCCTTCCTTC. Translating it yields CASSLGGGDRGPSF. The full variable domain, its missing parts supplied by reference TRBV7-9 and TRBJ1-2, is DTGVSQNPRHKITKRGQNVTFRCDPISEHNRLYWYRQTLGQGPEFLTYFQNEAQLEKSRLLSDRFSAERPKGSFSTLEIQRTEQGDSAMYLCASSLGGGDRGPSFGSGTRLTVV.

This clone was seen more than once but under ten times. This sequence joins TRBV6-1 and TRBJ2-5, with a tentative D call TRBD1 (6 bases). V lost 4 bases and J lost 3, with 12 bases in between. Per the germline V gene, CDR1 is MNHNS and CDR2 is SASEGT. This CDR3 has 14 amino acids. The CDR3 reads CASSVSQGKETQYF. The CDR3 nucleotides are TGTGCCAGCAGTGTCAGTCAGGGGAAAGAGACCCAGTACTTC.

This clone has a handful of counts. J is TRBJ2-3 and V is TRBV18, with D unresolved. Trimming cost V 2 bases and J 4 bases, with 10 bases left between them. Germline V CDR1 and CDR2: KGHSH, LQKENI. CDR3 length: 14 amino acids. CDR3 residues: CASSPNLGADTQYF. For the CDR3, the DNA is TGTGCCAGCTCACCAAACCTCGGTGCAGATACGCAGTATTTT.

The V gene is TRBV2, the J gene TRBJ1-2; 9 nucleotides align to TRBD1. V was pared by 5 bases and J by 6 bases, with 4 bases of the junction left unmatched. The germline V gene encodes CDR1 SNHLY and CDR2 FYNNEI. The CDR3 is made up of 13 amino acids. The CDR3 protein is CASSLQGANGYTF. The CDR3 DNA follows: TGTGCCAGCAGTTTACAGGGGGCGAATGGCTACACCTTC.

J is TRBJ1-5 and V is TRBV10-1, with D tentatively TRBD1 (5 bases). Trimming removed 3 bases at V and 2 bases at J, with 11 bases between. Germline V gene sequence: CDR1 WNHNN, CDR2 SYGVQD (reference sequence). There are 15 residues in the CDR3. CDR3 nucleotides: TGCGCCAGCAGTGATGGGGGGGTGGGCAATCAGCCCCAGCATTTT. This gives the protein CASSDGGVGNQPQHF.

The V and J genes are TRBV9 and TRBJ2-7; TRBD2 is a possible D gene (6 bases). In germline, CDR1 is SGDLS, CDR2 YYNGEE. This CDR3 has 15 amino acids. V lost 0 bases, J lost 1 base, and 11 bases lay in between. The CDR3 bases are TGTGCCAGCAGCGTAGGGGGGGATCCGTCCTACGAGCAGTACTTC. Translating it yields CASSVGGDPSYEQYF.

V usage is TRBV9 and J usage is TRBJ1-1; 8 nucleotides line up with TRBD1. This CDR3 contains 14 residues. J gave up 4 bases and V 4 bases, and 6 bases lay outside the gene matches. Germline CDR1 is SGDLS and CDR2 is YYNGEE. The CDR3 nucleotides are TGTGCCAGCAGCTCAGGGGGCGGCGGCACTGAAGCTTTCTTT. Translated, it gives CASSSGGGGTEAFF.

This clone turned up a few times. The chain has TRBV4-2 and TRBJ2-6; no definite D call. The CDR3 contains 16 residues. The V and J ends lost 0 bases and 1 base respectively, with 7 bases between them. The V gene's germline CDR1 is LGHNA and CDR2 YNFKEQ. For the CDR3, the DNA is TGTGCCAGCAGCCAAGAAGTCGGGTCTGGGGCCAACGTCCTGACTTTC. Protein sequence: CASSQEVGSGANVLTF.

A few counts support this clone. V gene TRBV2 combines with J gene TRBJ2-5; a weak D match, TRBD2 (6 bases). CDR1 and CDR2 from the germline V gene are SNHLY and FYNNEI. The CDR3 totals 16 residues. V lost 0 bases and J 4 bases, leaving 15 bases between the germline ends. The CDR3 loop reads CASSEASGTGRETQYF. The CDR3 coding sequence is TGTGCCAGCAGTGAAGCGTCCGGGACTGGAAGAGAGACCCAGTACTTC.

DNA for the CDR3: TGTGCCTTCCGGTGGGCGGGACGGGAGAAGACCCAGTACTTC. Translation: CAFRWAGREKTQYF. V gene TRBV21-1 combines with J gene TRBJ2-5; the D call in the table, TRBD2, was not verified against the DNA. TRBV21-1 is a pseudogene segment. The CDR3 sequence is 14 residues long.

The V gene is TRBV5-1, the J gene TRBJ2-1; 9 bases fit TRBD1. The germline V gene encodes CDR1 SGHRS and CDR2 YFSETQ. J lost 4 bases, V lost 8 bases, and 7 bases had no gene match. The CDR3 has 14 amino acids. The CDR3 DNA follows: TGCGCCAGGACAGGGGGAGATCTATACAATGAGCAGTTCTTC. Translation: CARTGGDLYNEQFF.

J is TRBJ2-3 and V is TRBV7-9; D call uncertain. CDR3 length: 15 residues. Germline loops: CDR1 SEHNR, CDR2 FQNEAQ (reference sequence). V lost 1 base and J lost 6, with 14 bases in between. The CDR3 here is CASSLDPYSLDTQYF. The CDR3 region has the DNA TGTGCCAGCAGCTTAGATCCCTACAGCCTGGATACGCAGTATTTT. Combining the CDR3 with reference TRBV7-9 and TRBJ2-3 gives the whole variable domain DTGVSQNPRHKITKRGQNVTFRCDPISEHNRLYWYRQTLGQGPEFLTYFQNEAQLEKSRLLSDRFSAERPKGSFSTLEIQRTEQGDSAMYLCASSLDPYSLDTQYFGPGTRLTVL.

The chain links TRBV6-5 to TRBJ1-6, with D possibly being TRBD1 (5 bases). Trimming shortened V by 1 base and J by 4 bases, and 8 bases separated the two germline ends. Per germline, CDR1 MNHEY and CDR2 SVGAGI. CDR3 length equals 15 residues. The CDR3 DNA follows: TGTGCCAGCAGTTACTTAGGGACTTATAATTCACCCCTCCACTTT. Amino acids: CASSYLGTYNSPLHF.

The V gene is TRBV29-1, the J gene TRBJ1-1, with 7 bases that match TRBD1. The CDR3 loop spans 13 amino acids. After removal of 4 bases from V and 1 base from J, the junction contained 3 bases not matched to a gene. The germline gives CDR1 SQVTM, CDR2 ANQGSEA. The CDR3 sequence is CSVVQGTNTEAFF. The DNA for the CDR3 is TGCAGCGTTGTACAGGGGACGAACACTGAAGCTTTCTTT.

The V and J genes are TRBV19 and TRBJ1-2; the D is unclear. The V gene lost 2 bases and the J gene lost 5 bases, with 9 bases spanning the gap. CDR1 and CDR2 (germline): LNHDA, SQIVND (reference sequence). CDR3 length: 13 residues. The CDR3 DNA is TGTGCCAGTAGTATACTTTCCGGGTATGGCTACACCTTC. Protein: CASSILSGYGYTF.

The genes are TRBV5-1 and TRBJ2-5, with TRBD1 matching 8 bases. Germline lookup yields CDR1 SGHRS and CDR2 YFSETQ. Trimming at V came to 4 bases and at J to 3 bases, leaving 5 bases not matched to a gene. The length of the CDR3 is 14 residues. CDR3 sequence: CASSPTTGEETQYF. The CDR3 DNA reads TGCGCCAGCAGCCCAACGACAGGGGAAGAGACCCAGTACTTC.

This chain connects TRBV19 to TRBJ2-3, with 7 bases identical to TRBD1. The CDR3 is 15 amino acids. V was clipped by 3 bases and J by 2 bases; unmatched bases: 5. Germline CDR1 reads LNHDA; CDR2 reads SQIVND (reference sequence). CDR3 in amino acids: CASSIRDSHTDTQYF. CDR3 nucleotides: TGTGCCAGTAGTATCCGGGACAGCCACACAGATACGCAGTATTTT.

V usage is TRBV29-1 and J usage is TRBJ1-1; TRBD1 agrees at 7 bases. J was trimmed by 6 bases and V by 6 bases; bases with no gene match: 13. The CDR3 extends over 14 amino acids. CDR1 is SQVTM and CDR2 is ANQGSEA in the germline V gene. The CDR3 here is CSVKGGSADPEAFF. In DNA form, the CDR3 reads TGCAGCGTGAAAGGGGGCTCGGCGGACCCTGAAGCTTTCTTT.

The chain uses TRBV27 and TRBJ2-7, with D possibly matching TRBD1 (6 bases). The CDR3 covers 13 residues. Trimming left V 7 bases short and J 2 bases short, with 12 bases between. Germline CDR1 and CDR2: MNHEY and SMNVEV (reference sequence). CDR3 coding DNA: TGTGCCAGCAAAACTAACAGGGCCTACGAGCAGTACTTC. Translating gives CASKTNRAYEQYF.

The CDR3 coding sequence is TGTGCCAGCAGCTCAGACAGAACCCCCTACATTCAGCCCCAGCATTTT. The encoded protein is CASSSDRTPYIQPQHF. V gene TRBV28 combines with J gene TRBJ1-5; possible D gene TRBD1, 5 bases. The germline V and J ends were trimmed by 6 bases and 6 bases, with 21 bases remaining between them. The CDR3 spans 16 residues. CDR1 is MDHEN, CDR2 SYDVKM, per germline.

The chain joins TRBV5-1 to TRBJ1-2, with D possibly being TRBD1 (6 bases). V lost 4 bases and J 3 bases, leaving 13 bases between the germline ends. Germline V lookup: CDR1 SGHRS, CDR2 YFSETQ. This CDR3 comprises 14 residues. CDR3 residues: CASSPDRYDYGYTF. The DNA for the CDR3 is TGCGCCAGCAGCCCGGACAGATATGACTATGGCTACACCTTC.

The CDR3 reads CASRGQGPSEQYF. The CDR3 DNA reads TGTGCCAGCAGGGGACAGGGACCCTCCGAGCAGTACTTC. The V gene is TRBV6-4, the J gene TRBJ2-7; 9 bases are shared with TRBD1. The CDR3 consists of 13 residues. Per germline, CDR1 MRHNA and CDR2 SNTAGT. V lost 6 bases and J lost 6; bases outside the gene matches: 6.